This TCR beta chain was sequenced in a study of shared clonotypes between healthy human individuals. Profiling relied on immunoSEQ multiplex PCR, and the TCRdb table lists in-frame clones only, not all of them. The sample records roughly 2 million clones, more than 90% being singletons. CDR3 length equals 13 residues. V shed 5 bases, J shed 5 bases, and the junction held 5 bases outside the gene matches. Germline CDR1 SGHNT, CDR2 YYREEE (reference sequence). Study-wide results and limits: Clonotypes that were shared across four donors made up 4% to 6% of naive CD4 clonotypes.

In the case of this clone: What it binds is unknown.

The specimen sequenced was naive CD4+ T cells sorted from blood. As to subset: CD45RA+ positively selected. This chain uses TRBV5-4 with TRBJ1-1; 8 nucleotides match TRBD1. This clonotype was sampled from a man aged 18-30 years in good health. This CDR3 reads CASSLNRGTEAFF. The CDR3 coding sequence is TGTGCCAGCAGTCTAAACAGGGGGACTGAAGCTTTCTTT.